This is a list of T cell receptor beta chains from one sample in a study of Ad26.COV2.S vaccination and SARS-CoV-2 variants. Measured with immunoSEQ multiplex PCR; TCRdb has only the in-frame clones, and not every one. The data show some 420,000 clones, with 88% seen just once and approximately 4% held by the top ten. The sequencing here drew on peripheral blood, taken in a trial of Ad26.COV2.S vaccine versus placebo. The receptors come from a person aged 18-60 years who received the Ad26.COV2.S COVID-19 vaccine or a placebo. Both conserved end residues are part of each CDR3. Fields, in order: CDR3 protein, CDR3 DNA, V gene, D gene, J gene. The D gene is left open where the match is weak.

CASSEGGPRGRIPGELFF TGTGCCAGCAGTGAAGGGGGGCCTCGGGGGCGCATTCCCGGGGAGCTGTTTTTT TRBV25-1 - TRBJ2-2
CASSLSQSSFYGYTF TGTGCCAGCAGCTTGAGCCAATCGAGTTTCTATGGCTACACCTTC TRBV5-5 - TRBJ1-2
CASSEFDLRSYEQYF TGTGCCAGCAGTGAATTTGACTTACGCTCCTACGAGCAGTACTTC TRBV6-1 - TRBJ2-7
CASSPGTGPRTQYF TGTGCCAGTAGTCCCGGGACAGGGCCGCGGACCCAGTACTTC TRBV19 TRBD1 TRBJ2-5
CASRAGTGASYEQYF TGTGCCAGCAGAGCCGGGACAGGGGCCTCCTACGAGCAGTACTTC TRBV2 TRBD1 TRBJ2-7
CASSPGGNQPQHF TGCGCCAGCAGCCCGGGGGGCAATCAGCCCCAGCATTTT TRBV5-1 - TRBJ1-5
CASSRTANNEQFF TGTGCCAGTAGTCGGACAGCAAACAATGAGCAGTTCTTC TRBV19 - TRBJ2-1
CASSQEVGALNTEAFF TGCGCCAGCAGCCAAGAGGTAGGGGCCCTGAACACTGAAGCTTTCTTT TRBV4-1 - TRBJ1-1
CASSFNRGQETQYF TGCGCCAGCAGCTTCAACAGGGGACAAGAGACCCAGTACTTC TRBV5-1 TRBD1 TRBJ2-5
CATSGGGFGSSYNEQFF TGTGCCACCAGTGGAGGGGGCTTCGGAAGCTCCTACAATGAGCAGTTCTTC TRBV24-1 TRBD1 TRBJ2-1